This T cell receptor beta chain was retrieved from a study of T cell repertoires in cytomegalovirus infection. Study information: Indications came from public TCR beta signatures; they pointed to CMV infection and to a matching HLA type.

This clonotype has just a few counts. TCRdb re-analysed the reads in MiXCR, keeping a single row per CDR3 protein. The sample has approximately 630,000 distinct CDR3 sequences, roughly 26% seen once. Sequencing was done on a sample of CD8+ T cells from PBMCs. The sequence was collected from a human donor in good health (CMV status not recorded). Some clones in this sample may be carry-over from other donors' samples.

The CDR3 DNA reads TGTGCCAGCAGTTTTGGACAGGGGGAGCTGTTTTTT. Protein sequence: CASSFGQGELFF. This chain connects TRBV12-3 or TRBV12-4 to TRBJ2-2; D is perhaps TRBD1 (6 bases). The CDR3 is 12 amino acids. V shed 3 bases and J shed 8 bases, with 7 bases lying between them.